This entry is about one TCR beta chain. This entry is derived from a study of blood T cell repertoires in COVID-19. Method: immunoSEQ multiplex PCR; TCRdb's copy keeps in-frame clones and lacks some. Among about 39,000 clones listed, 86% were seen once. V was clipped by 5 bases and J by 5 bases, with 12 bases between them. This CDR3 contains 14 residues. Germline V gene sequence: CDR1 LNHDA, CDR2 SQIVND (reference sequence). The specimen sequenced was peripheral blood. This clonotype originated in a man between 65 and 80 years old with acute or convalescent COVID-19. This chain uses TRBV19 with TRBJ2-2; D is uncertain. The CDR3 sequence: CASSFQVETGELFF. CDR3 bases: TGTGCCAGTAGTTTCCAAGTGGAGACCGGGGAGCTGTTTTTT.